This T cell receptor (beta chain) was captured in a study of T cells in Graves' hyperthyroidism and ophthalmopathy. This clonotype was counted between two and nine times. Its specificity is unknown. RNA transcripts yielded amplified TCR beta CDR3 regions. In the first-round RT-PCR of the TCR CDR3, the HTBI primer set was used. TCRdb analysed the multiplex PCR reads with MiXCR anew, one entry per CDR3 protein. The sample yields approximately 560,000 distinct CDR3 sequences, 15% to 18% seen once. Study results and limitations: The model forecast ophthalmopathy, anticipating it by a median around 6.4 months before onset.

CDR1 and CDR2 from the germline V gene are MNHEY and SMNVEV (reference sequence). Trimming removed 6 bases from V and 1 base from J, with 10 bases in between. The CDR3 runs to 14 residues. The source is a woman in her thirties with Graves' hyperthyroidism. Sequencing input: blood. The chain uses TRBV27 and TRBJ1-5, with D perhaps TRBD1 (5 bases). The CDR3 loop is CASRRGESNQPQHF. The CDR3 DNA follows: TGTGCCAGCAGAAGGGGTGAGAGCAATCAGCCCCAGCATTTT.